The clone carrying this TCR beta chain is a singleton in its sample. Its antigen is still unknown. This entry comes from a study of shared clonotypes between healthy human individuals. About the study: Each donor contributed plates that comprised three CD4 naive, three CD4 memory, two CD8 naive and one CD8 memory.

Findings of the study overall: Across a handful of donors, naive CD4 shared 5% to 6%, naive CD8 more than 3%, memory CD4 over 2%, memory CD8 0.4% to 0.5%.

TCRdb's copy holds only in-frame clones and misses some; the assay was immunoSEQ multiplex PCR. Of millions of clones listed, approximately 94% are singletons. Naive-designated CD8 cells lacked CD45RO, were positively enriched for CCR7, and omitted terminally differentiated effector memory CD45RA+ cells. The CDR3 is made up of 13 amino acids. V lost 8 bases and J lost 3, with 11 bases in between. CDR1 and CDR2 from the germline V gene are MNHNY and SVGAGI (reference sequence). The TCR sequence derives from a young man in good health. Some clones in this sample may be carry-over from other donors' samples. The chain is built from TRBV6-6 and TRBJ2-1, with a tentative D call TRBD2 (6 bases). The sequenced sample consisted of naive CD8+ T cells from PBMCs. The CDR3 here is CASQSGLYNEQFF. CDR3 nucleotide sequence: TGTGCCAGCCAAAGCGGGCTCTACAATGAGCAGTTCTTC.